This entry lists 24 T cell receptor beta chains sequenced from one sample in a study of technical replicates of blood from several donors. Sequenced by immunoSEQ multiplex PCR; TCRdb stores in-frame clones only, minus some. The sample holds over 85,000 clones, roughly 95% seen once. Sample: T cells isolated from PBMCs. These receptors originate from a human donor in good health.

The chain joins TRBV10-1 to TRBJ1-1; no clear D. The CDR3 loop spans 13 amino acids. V lost 4 bases, J lost 0 bases, and 6 bases lay in between. Germline CDR1 reads WNHNN; CDR2 reads SYGVQD (reference sequence). CDR3 in amino acids: CASSVQMNTEAFF. CDR3 nucleotide sequence: TGCGCCAGCAGTGTTCAGATGAACACTGAAGCTTTCTTT.

This clone was seen a single time. This chain joins TRBV5-8 and TRBJ2-1; TRBD2 might be the D (5 bases). V lost 5 bases, J lost 0 bases, and 18 bases lay in between. CDR3 length: 17 residues. Germline CDR1 is SGHTS and CDR2 is YDEGEE. CDR3 sequence reads: CASSHILGGFSYNEQFF. DNA for the CDR3: TGTGCCAGCAGTCATATACTAGGCGGGTTCTCCTACAATGAGCAGTTCTTC.

V and J are TRBV10-3 and TRBJ2-3; D gene ambiguous. The CDR3 runs 13 residues. V was trimmed by 3 bases and J by 0 bases, leaving 4 bases between them. Germline assignment: CDR1 ENHRY and CDR2 SYGVKD. CDR3: CAISDRSTDTQYF. The CDR3 coding sequence is TGTGCCATCAGTGATCGGAGCACAGATACGCAGTATTTT.

This clone was recorded only once. The chain joins TRBV7-9 to TRBJ1-1; 7 bases are shared with TRBD1. CDR1 and CDR2 from the germline V gene are SEHNR and FQNEAQ (reference sequence). Trimming cost V 5 bases and J 5 bases; bases outside gene matches: 5. This CDR3 is built from 13 residues. Written as DNA, the CDR3 is TGTGCCAGCAGCCCAGCAGGGGGGACTGAAGCTTTCTTT. Translating gives CASSPAGGTEAFF.

The chain couples TRBV18 to TRBJ1-1, with 7 bases matching TRBD1. Germline CDR1 reads KGHSH; CDR2 reads LQKENI. J gave up 4 bases and V 2 bases, and 25 bases lay outside the gene matches. The CDR3 is 21 residues long. The chain's CDR3 is CASSPSLNGGSDRVWSTEAFF. The CDR3 DNA follows: TGTGCCAGCTCACCAAGTCTTAACGGAGGTTCAGACAGGGTTTGGAGCACTGAAGCTTTCTTT.

The chain has TRBV11-2 and TRBJ2-6; TRBD2 might be the D (6 bases). The CDR3 extends over 16 amino acids. In germline, CDR1 is SGHAT, CDR2 FQNNGV. With 3 bases removed from V and 3 bases from J, the gap between germline ends came to 12 bases. The CDR3 sequence is CASSLTGVIGANVLTF. The CDR3 DNA follows: TGTGCCAGCAGCTTGACGGGAGTAATTGGGGCCAACGTCCTGACTTTC.

The chain joins TRBV30 to TRBJ2-2; no firm D call. This CDR3 is built from 12 residues. Looked up from germline, CDR1 is GTSNPN and CDR2 is SVGIG (reference sequence). V dropped 4 bases and J dropped 2 bases, with 5 bases sitting between them. In DNA form, the CDR3 reads TGTGCCTGGATCCCAAACACCGGGGAGCTGTTTTTT. This sequence encodes CAWIPNTGELFF.

This chain joins TRBV19 and TRBJ2-4; D is perhaps TRBD1 (5 bases). V gave up 5 bases and J gave up 6 bases, with 14 bases separating them. The length of the CDR3 is 14 residues. Germline CDR1 LNHDA, CDR2 SQIVND (reference sequence). The CDR3 reads CASSPTGQLNIQYF. The CDR3 bases are TGTGCCAGTAGTCCTACCGGACAACTAAACATTCAGTACTTC.

The chain employs TRBV5-8 and TRBJ1-5, with D unclear. Germline CDR1 and CDR2: SGHTS and YDEGEE. V was pared by 0 bases and J by 7 bases, with 11 bases between. This CDR3 has 14 amino acids. The CDR3 nucleotides read TGTGCCAGCAGCTTGGCCTCGGGGAACCAGCCCCAGCATTTT. Its translation is CASSLASGNQPQHF.

This clone was seen only a few times. V gene TRBV2 combines with J gene TRBJ2-5; D possibly corresponds to TRBD2 (6 bases). Germline CDR1 and CDR2: SNHLY and FYNNEI. The CDR3 length is 13 residues. Trimming shortened V by 8 bases and J by 4 bases, and 14 bases separated the two germline ends. The DNA for the CDR3 is TGTGCCAGCCACGAAGTGCGGGGAGAGACCCAGTACTTC. Translation: CASHEVRGETQYF.

The chain has TRBV2 and TRBJ2-1, with D possibly being TRBD2 (5 bases). There are 14 residues in the CDR3. V was trimmed by 7 bases and J by 3 bases, leaving 13 bases between them. Germline V gene lookup returns CDR1 SNHLY and CDR2 FYNNEI. The CDR3 region is CASNPAEFYNEQFF. The CDR3, as DNA: TGTGCCAGCAATCCAGCGGAGTTCTACAATGAGCAGTTCTTC. Full variable domain (remainder filled in from reference TRBV2 and TRBJ2-1): EPEVTQTPSHQVTQMGQEVILRCVPISNHLYFYWYRQILGQKVEFLVSFYNNEISEKSEIFDDQFSVERPDGSNFTLKIRSTKLEDSAMYFCASNPAEFYNEQFFGPGTRLTVL.

This chain uses TRBV7-9 with TRBJ2-7, with 12 bases matching TRBD2. CDR1 is SEHNR, CDR2 FQNEAQ, per germline (reference sequence). The V segment lost 4 bases and the J segment 9 bases; nucleotides outside the gene matches: 7. The CDR3 is 14 amino acids. The DNA for the CDR3 is TGTGCCAGCAGCTCTAGCGGGAGGGCCCTCGGGCAGTACTTC. This gives the protein CASSSSGRALGQYF.

The V and J genes are TRBV7-9 and TRBJ2-1, with 7 bases matching TRBD2. The CDR3 sequence is 17 residues long. CDR1 is SEHNR and CDR2 is FQNEAQ in the germline V gene (reference sequence). J was trimmed by 7 bases and V by 4 bases; bases with no gene match: 16. CDR3 sequence: CASSSDKRGGRINEQFF. As DNA, the CDR3 is TGTGCCAGCAGCTCTGATAAGCGGGGCGGGAGAATTAATGAGCAGTTCTTC.

The chain links TRBV6-5 to TRBJ1-1, with D possibly TRBD1 on 6 matching bases. Trimming took off 9 bases at V and 0 bases at J, with 14 bases between the two ends. CDR3 size: 14 residues. From germline, CDR1 is MNHEY and CDR2 SVGAGI. The CDR3 here is CASRVQGLNTEAFF. CDR3 DNA: TGTGCCAGTCGCGTACAGGGTCTGAACACTGAAGCTTTCTTT.

The rearrangement links TRBV10-3 to TRBJ2-5; weak D call: TRBD2 (5 bases). This CDR3 has 14 residues. The V gene's germline CDR1 is ENHRY and CDR2 SYGVKD. The germline V and J ends were trimmed by 2 bases and 4 bases, with 11 bases remaining between them. CDR3 coding DNA: TGTGCCATCAGTGAGAGGTCGGGGTTAGAGACCCAGTACTTC. This encodes CAISERSGLETQYF.

V usage is TRBV7-9 and J usage is TRBJ1-4; 7 nucleotides agree with TRBD1. Unmatched junction bases numbered 8, after V lost 5 bases and J lost 5 bases. The CDR3 consists of 15 residues. Looked up from germline, CDR1 is SEHNR and CDR2 is FQNEAQ (reference sequence). The CDR3 region has the DNA TGTGCCAGCAGCCTGAGGGACAGTCGAAATGAAAAACTGTTTTTT. It is translated as CASSLRDSRNEKLFF.

The chain employs TRBV7-2 and TRBJ1-1; no clear D gene. The CDR3 sequence is 14 residues long. The V end was cut by 5 bases, the J end by 11 bases, with 21 bases between. Germline loops: CDR1 SGHTA, CDR2 FQGNSA. The CDR3 spells CASSIRSAPYSAFF. In DNA, the CDR3 is TGTGCCAGCAGCATCCGGAGCGCGCCCTACTCGGCTTTCTTT.

V gene TRBV7-8 combines with J gene TRBJ2-1, with 11 nucleotides matching TRBD2. V gave up 4 bases and J gave up 7 bases; unmatched junction bases: 9. This CDR3 is 16 amino acids long. In germline, CDR1 is SGHVS, CDR2 FQNEAQ. DNA of the CDR3: TGTGCCAGCAGCTCACTACTAGCGGGAGTAGGGAATGAGCAGTTCTTC. Residues: CASSSLLAGVGNEQFF. Together with reference TRBV7-8 and TRBJ2-1, the CDR3 gives the full variable domain: GAGVSQSPRYKVAKRGQDVALRCDPISGHVSLFWYQQALGQGPEFLTYFQNEAQLDKSGLPSDRFFAERPEGSVSTLKIQRTQQEDSAVYLCASSSLLAGVGNEQFFGPGTRLTVL.

The CDR3 reads CAALGRDRPSPQHF. The CDR3 nucleotides are TGTGCCGCCTTAGGACGGGACAGGCCTTCGCCCCAGCATTTT. The rearrangement links TRBV10-3 to TRBJ1-5, with 8 nucleotides matching TRBD1. The CDR3 contains 14 residues. V gave up 11 bases and J gave up 9 bases; unmatched junction bases: 15. CDR1 is ENHRY and CDR2 is SYGVKD in the germline V gene.

This chain connects TRBV7-3 to TRBJ2-1; TRBD2 matches at 9 bases. Germline values: CDR1 SGHTA, CDR2 FQGTGA. The CDR3 totals 17 residues. With 1 base clipped from V and 8 bases from J, the junction kept 12 bases outside the gene matches. The CDR3 spells CASSLSQSASGTHEQFF. The CDR3 DNA reads TGTGCCAGCAGCTTAAGTCAAAGCGCTAGCGGGACTCATGAGCAGTTCTTC.

V usage is TRBV7-3 and J usage is TRBJ2-2; weak D call: TRBD1 (6 bases). The CDR3 has 16 amino acids. V was trimmed by 1 base and J by 4 bases, leaving 13 bases between them. Germline CDR1 is SGHTA and CDR2 is FQGTGA. CDR3 nucleotide sequence: TGTGCCAGCAGCTTAAAGGGGGAAACGGGCACCGGGGAGCTGTTTTTT. Translation: CASSLKGETGTGELFF.

The chain links TRBV30 to TRBJ2-1; D remains unclear. The germline V and J ends were trimmed by 8 bases and 9 bases, with 8 bases remaining between them. CDR3 length equals 9 residues. Germline assignment: CDR1 GTSNPN and CDR2 SVGIG (reference sequence). CDR3 nucleotide sequence: TGTGCCCGTAGAGGTGAGCAGTTCTTC. It encodes CARRGEQFF.

The chain employs TRBV29-1 and TRBJ2-7; D is undetermined. The CDR3 consists of 13 residues. Trimming stripped 2 bases from V and 0 bases from J, with 8 bases between. Germline loops: CDR1 SQVTM, CDR2 ANQGSEA. CDR3 sequence reads: CSVESVSSYEQYF. The CDR3 region has the DNA TGCAGCGTTGAATCTGTTAGCTCCTACGAGCAGTACTTC.

This sequence joins TRBV6-6 and TRBJ2-7, with D unresolved. The CDR3 spans 15 residues. Deletions cut 3 bases from V and 1 base from J, with 13 bases between. Per the germline V gene, CDR1 is MNHNY and CDR2 is SVGAGI (reference sequence). The CDR3 nucleotides are TGTGCCAGCAGTTATGCGAGCATACGGTCCTACGAGCAGTACTTC. Translated: CASSYASIRSYEQYF.